This T cell receptor beta chain emerged from a study of follicular helper T cells after annual influenza vaccination (dated by TCRdb to about 2017). Turning to the overall study: Blood was drawn on days 0, 7 and 28 after each seasonal influenza vaccination. The 2013-2014 samples were cryopreserved, while the 2015 samples were processed right after collection. One week after vaccination, a second recruited cohort of approximately twelve subjects (Table S1) displayed a similar ICOS+CD38+ cTfh response. Some subjects were followed across successive annual vaccinations spanning the 2013-2014, 2014-2015 and 2015-2016 seasons to study recall of cTfh clones. Multi-year samples were obtained from about 6 subjects, with two vaccination seasons covered for a few subjects and three seasons covered for two subjects. Results and caveats for the whole study, not just this receptor: Successive annual vaccinations recalled a recurrent oligoclonal ICOS+CD38+ cTfh response that contained tetramer and AIM influenza-specific clonotypes. In evaluating whether influenza clones were enriched, the possibility that the far larger non-cTfh compartments were undersampled could not be ruled out. ICOS+CD38+ cTfh clonality correlated with the frequency of that population, and its change correlated with the change in circulating plasmablast frequency. Productive TCRB sequences were recovered from only about 8.5-23% of analyzed cells, so rare clonotypes could not be sampled. Day 7 ICOS+CD38+ clones were most often found later in ICOS-CD38- cTfh, suggesting that subset may serve as a memory reservoir.

Details on this clone: Its antigen has not been determined. Nothing much larger sits one base from this clone, and base qualities are not available.

Explained via the paper, the time point label denotes: 2014-2015 season, pre-vaccination. TCRB sequencing was used to follow sorted CD4 subsets from the blood of adults before and after they were given the seasonal inactivated influenza vaccine (Fluvarix). To be eligible, subjects had to live in the community and must not have received influenza vaccine in the previous 6 months. Influenza vaccine contraindications, substance abuse, HIV/AIDS, active malignancy, immunomodulatory medication and active illness such as respiratory infection were included among the exclusion criteria. Between roughly 40 and 100 mL of blood was sampled per time point. PBMC were isolated using Ficoll-Paque PLUS or SepMate separation. CXCR5- memory CD4 T cells were sorted as a comparison non-Tfh subset. Cell subsets were sorted from PBMC on a BD FACS Aria before DNA extraction. Receptors were amplified or captured by the immunoSEQ multiplex PCR assay. Adaptive Biotechnologies handled the TCRB amplification, library preparation, sequencing and preliminary bioinformatics at Survey level resolution. In the original analysis: Clonality was calculated in R as 1 minus normalized Shannon entropy, and the Gini index was calculated with the R package ineq. The overlap score was defined as the summed counts of shared sequences divided by the total counts of all sequences in both compared samples. Fisher's exact test, with an assumed theoretical repertoire of 10^7 TCRB sequences, was used to assess the significance of shared clonotypes. TCRdb retrieved this table from immuneACCESS and kept in-frame rearrangements only. Not all clones are present; in checked studies, unresolved V genes account for under half, and no reason is known for the remainder. That table gives V, J and clone size, and the DNA gave D and trimming. Counted in this sample were about 14,000 clones; about four fifths of them appeared once. The ten largest clones capture about 0.27% of the sample.

V drops 2 bases and J drops 4 bases, leaving 2 bases in between. CDR1 and CDR2 are drawn from the germline V gene: SGHTA, FQGNSA. The CDR3 contains 11 residues, cysteine and phenylalanine counted. Just CDR3 DNA is preserved here, 33 bases in frame from base 1. The sequence was obtained from an adult who received the influenza vaccine. Sequenced here: CXCR5- memory CD4+ T cells sorted from blood, sampled on the day of influenza vaccination. What this sample's cell subset or site label stands for: CXCR5- memory CD4 T cells. The chain is made from TRBV7-2 and TRBJ2-5; no D gene can be assigned with confidence. The CDR3 protein is CASSLLETQYF. Here is the DNA: TGTGCCAGCAGCTTACTAGAGACCCAGTACTTC.